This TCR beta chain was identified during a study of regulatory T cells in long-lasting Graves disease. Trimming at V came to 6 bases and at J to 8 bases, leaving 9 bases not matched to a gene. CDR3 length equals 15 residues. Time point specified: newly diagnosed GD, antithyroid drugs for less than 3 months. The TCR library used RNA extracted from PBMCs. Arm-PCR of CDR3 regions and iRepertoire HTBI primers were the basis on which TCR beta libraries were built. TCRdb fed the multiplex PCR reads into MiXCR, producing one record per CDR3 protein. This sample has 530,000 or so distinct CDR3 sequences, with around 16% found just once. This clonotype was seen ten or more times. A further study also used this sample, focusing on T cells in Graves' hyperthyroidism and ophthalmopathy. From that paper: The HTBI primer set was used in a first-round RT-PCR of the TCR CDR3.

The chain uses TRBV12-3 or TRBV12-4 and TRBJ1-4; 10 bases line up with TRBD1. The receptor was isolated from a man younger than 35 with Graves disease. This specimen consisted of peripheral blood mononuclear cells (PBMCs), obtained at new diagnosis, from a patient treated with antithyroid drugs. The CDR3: CASRDTGTGVEKLFF. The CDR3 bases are TGTGCCAGCAGGGACACCGGGACAGGGGTCGAAAAACTGTTTTTT.